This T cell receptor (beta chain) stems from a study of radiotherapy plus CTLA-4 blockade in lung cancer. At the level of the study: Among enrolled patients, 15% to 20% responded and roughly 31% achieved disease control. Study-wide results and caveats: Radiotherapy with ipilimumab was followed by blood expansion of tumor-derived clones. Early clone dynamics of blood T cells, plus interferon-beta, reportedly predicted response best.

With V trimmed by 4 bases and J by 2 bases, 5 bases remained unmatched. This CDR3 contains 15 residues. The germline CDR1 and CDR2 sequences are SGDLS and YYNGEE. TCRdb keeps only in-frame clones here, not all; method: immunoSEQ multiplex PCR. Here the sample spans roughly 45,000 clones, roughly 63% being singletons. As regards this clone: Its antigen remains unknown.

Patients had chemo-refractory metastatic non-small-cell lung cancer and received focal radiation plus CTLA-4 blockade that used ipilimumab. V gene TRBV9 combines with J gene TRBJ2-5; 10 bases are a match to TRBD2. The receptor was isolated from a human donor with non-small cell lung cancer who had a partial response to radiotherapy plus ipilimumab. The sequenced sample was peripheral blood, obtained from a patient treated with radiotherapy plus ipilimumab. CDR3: CASSPSGGRQETQYF. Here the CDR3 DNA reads TGTGCCAGCAGCCCTAGCGGGGGCCGGCAAGAGACCCAGTACTTC.